These 23 T cell receptor beta chains share one sample of origin, sequenced in a study of cytomegalovirus exposure and HLA in healthy donors (dated by TCRdb to between 2016 and 2019). The method was the immunoSEQ multiplex PCR assay. For the multiplex PCR, a mixture combining 60 forward primers for TCR Vbeta segments and 13 reverse primers for TCR Jbeta segments was used. TCRdb carries this immuneACCESS record with in-frame sequences only. Its versions omit some clonotypes, under half of them owing to an unresolved V gene in the studies checked, with the rest unexplained. The sample table lists some 150,000 clones, 75% to 80% of them with a count of one. The ten largest account for over 2.5% of the sample. Material: PBMCs. These TCRs come from a middle-aged man in good health and CMV-seropositive.

V and J are TRBV27 and TRBJ2-6; D uncertain. V lost 2 bases to trimming and J lost 0 bases, with 8 bases between them. This CDR3 comprises 16 residues. Germline assignment: CDR1 MNHEY and CDR2 SMNVEV (reference sequence). In DNA form, the CDR3 reads TGTGCCAGCAGTTTAGGGCTAAGCTCTGGGGCCAACGTCCTGACTTTC. It specifies CASSLGLSSGANVLTF.

This clone was seen once. The gene calls are TRBV9 and TRBJ1-6, with D possibly matching TRBD1 (6 bases). Germline-derived CDR1 and CDR2 are SGDLS and YYNGEE. The CDR3 spans 17 residues. V lost 2 bases to trimming and J lost 9 bases, with 21 bases between them. The CDR3, as DNA: TGTGCCAGCAGCGTGGGGGAGGGGACACCGATTGGTTCACCCCTCCACTTT. Amino acids: CASSVGEGTPIGSPLHF.

The rearrangement links TRBV18 to TRBJ1-5, with D possibly TRBD1 on 6 matching bases. The CDR3 length is 14 residues. V shed 5 bases and J shed 3 bases, with 11 bases lying between them. The V gene's germline CDR1 is KGHSH and CDR2 LQKENI. CDR3 amino acids: CASSGRDTNQPQHF. The CDR3, as DNA: TGTGCCAGCTCAGGCCGGGACACCAATCAGCCCCAGCATTTT.

The chain is built from TRBV7-2 and TRBJ1-5, with D possibly matching TRBD1 (6 bases). This CDR3 is 15 amino acids long. Trimming shortened V by 4 bases and J by 7 bases, and 17 bases separated the two germline ends. Per the germline V gene, CDR1 is SGHTA and CDR2 is FQGNSA. Here the CDR3 reads CASSSRGQGYQPQHF. In DNA form, the CDR3 reads TGTGCCAGCAGCTCCAGGGGCCAAGGATACCAGCCCCAGCATTTT. Together with reference TRBV7-2 and TRBJ1-5, the CDR3 gives the full variable domain: GAGVSQSPSNKVTEKGKDVELRCDPISGHTALYWYRQSLGQGLEFLIYFQGNSAPDKSGLPSDRFSAERTGGSVSTLTIQRTQQEDSAVYLCASSSRGQGYQPQHFGDGTRLSIL.

The chain has TRBV19 and TRBJ2-2; D is perhaps TRBD2 (5 bases). CDR3 length: 15 residues. V was trimmed by 2 bases and J by 6 bases, leaving 13 bases between them. Per the germline V gene, CDR1 is LNHDA and CDR2 is SQIVND (reference sequence). The CDR3 loop reads CASSIIGSGAGELFF. In DNA form, the CDR3 reads TGTGCCAGTAGTATAATAGGCTCCGGGGCCGGGGAGCTGTTTTTT.

This clone was detected a few times. The chain employs TRBV5-1 and TRBJ2-3; 8 bases line up with TRBD2. J gave up 3 bases and V 4 bases, and 10 bases lay outside the gene matches. This CDR3 is built from 16 residues. Germline lookup yields CDR1 SGHRS and CDR2 YFSETQ. DNA of the CDR3: TGCGCCAGCAGCCCGAATTTAGCGGGAACGACAGATACGCAGTATTTT. Amino acids: CASSPNLAGTTDTQYF.

The chain recombines TRBV29-1 with TRBJ2-3; TRBD2 might be the D (6 bases). This CDR3 has 14 amino acids. V gave up 7 bases and J gave up 1 base, with 15 bases separating them. From germline, CDR1 is SQVTM and CDR2 ANQGSEA. CDR3: CSAEGGWGTDTQYF. CDR3 bases: TGCAGCGCCGAAGGAGGGTGGGGCACAGATACGCAGTATTTT.

This clone was observed once. V gene TRBV6-5 combines with J gene TRBJ2-7; TRBD1 agrees at 7 bases. The length of the CDR3 is 15 residues. The V and J ends lost 5 bases and 3 bases, in that order; junction bases with no gene match: 10. In germline, CDR1 is MNHEY, CDR2 SVGAGI. The CDR3 region is CASSARQGRGYEQYF. The CDR3 DNA reads as TGTGCCAGCAGTGCCCGACAGGGAAGAGGCTACGAGCAGTACTTC.

This clone was observed once. The V and J genes are TRBV29-1 and TRBJ2-3, with TRBD1 matching 7 bases. The germline V gene has CDR1 SQVTM and CDR2 ANQGSEA. The CDR3 is made up of 15 amino acids. This CDR3 is CREPGTDSEVDTQYF. Here the CDR3 DNA reads TGCAGGGAGCCCGGGACAGACAGTGAGGTAGATACGCAGTATTTT.

The gene calls are TRBV6-1 and TRBJ2-2; possible D gene TRBD2, 6 bases. The V end lost 4 bases, the J end lost 6 bases, and 18 bases lay between the germline ends. Per germline, CDR1 MNHNS and CDR2 SASEGT. CDR3 size: 16 residues. The CDR3 DNA is TGTGCCAGCAGTGTTGGGGGGAGAAGAGTAGCCGGGGAGCTGTTTTTT. Translated, it gives CASSVGGRRVAGELFF.

This chain links TRBV28 with TRBJ1-1; TRBD1 is a possible D gene (6 bases). Deletions cut 0 bases from V and 6 bases from J, with 11 bases between. The CDR3 spans 14 residues. The V gene's germline CDR1 is MDHEN and CDR2 SYDVKM. CDR3 amino acids: CASSLWGAKAEAFF. DNA for the CDR3: TGTGCCAGCAGTTTATGGGGGGCGAAAGCTGAAGCTTTCTTT. The full variable domain, in which reference TRBV28 and TRBJ1-1 provide the parts outside the CDR3, is DVKVTQSSRYLVKRTGEKVFLECVQDMDHENMFWYRQDPGLGLRLIYFSYDVKMKEKGDIPEGYSVSREKKERFSLILESASTNQTSMYLCASSLWGAKAEAFFGQGTRLTVV.

The J gene is TRBJ2-1, the V gene TRBV9; TRBD2 matches at 15 bases. Germline V CDR1 and CDR2: SGDLS, YYNGEE. The junction had 6 bases not matched to a gene; V was cut back by 0 bases and J by 8 bases. The CDR3 consists of 17 residues. CDR3 bases: TGTGCCAGCAGCGTAGTAATGGGGACTAGCGGGAGGTATGAGCAGTTCTTC. Protein sequence: CASSVVMGTSGRYEQFF. Together with reference TRBV9 and TRBJ2-1, the CDR3 gives the full variable domain: DSGVTQTPKHLITATGQRVTLRCSPRSGDLSVYWYQQSLDQGLQFLIQYYNGEERAKGNILERFSAQQFPDLHSELNLSSLELGDSALYFCASSVVMGTSGRYEQFFGPGTRLTVL.

In DNA form, the CDR3 reads TGTGCCATCAACAGACAGGGGGCGTCCTATGGCTACACCTTC. It encodes CAINRQGASYGYTF. The chain employs TRBV10-3 and TRBJ1-2; TRBD1 matches at 10 bases. Germline trimming cut 7 bases from V and 4 bases from J; bases unmatched to any gene: 6. Germline V gives CDR1 ENHRY, CDR2 SYGVKD. The CDR3 length is 14 residues.

The chain employs TRBV6-5 and TRBJ2-5, with 10 positions matching TRBD2. The J call may not be correct, given that the DNA end is closer to TRBJ2-7. The germline CDR1 and CDR2 sequences are MNHEY and SVGAGI. CDR3 length: 15 residues. The CDR3, as DNA: TGTGCCAGCACCTCCACTAGCGGGGCTTCCTACGAGCAGTACTTC. This codes for CASTSTSGASYEQYF.

The rearrangement uses TRBV28 and TRBJ1-5, with D maybe TRBD1 (5 bases). The V and J ends lost 7 bases and 9 bases respectively, with 16 bases between them. Per the germline V gene, CDR1 is MDHEN and CDR2 is SYDVKM. There are 13 residues in the CDR3. In DNA form, the CDR3 reads TGTGCCAGCATTCGGGGGGGTCGTGGGCCCCAGCATTTT. It translates to CASIRGGRGPQHF.

This chain joins TRBV19 and TRBJ2-3; 9 nucleotides agree with TRBD2. This CDR3 contains 16 residues. In germline, CDR1 is LNHDA, CDR2 SQIVND (reference sequence). V shed 5 bases, J shed 4 bases, and the junction held 10 bases outside the gene matches. CDR3 residues: CASSSTLAGSADTQYF. In DNA, the CDR3 is TGTGCCAGTAGTTCAACCCTAGCGGGATCCGCAGATACGCAGTATTTT.

The chain recombines TRBV4-1 with TRBJ1-1; no clear D. V lost 4 bases to trimming and J lost 0 bases, with 12 bases between them. Germline lookup yields CDR1 MGHRA and CDR2 YSYEKL. The CDR3 runs to 15 residues. CDR3: CASSLGVTLNTEAFF. For the CDR3, the DNA is TGCGCCAGCAGCCTCGGGGTGACCCTGAACACTGAAGCTTTCTTT.

The rearrangement links TRBV11-2 to TRBJ2-3; TRBD2 matches 7 bases. CDR1 and CDR2 from the germline V gene are SGHAT and FQNNGV. This CDR3 is built from 18 residues. Trimming took 0 bases from V and 4 from J; bases not matched to a gene: 13. As DNA, the CDR3 is TGTGCCAGCAGCTTAGATCAGGGCGGGAGTCTTTTCCCAGATACGCAGTATTTT. Its translation is CASSLDQGGSLFPDTQYF.

The chain combines TRBV5-1 with TRBJ1-4; D is undetermined. The ends were cut back, 5 bases at V and 7 bases at J, with 12 bases in the middle. Germline assignment: CDR1 SGHRS and CDR2 YFSETQ. CDR3 length: 13 amino acids. CDR3 nucleotides: TGCGCCAGCAGTACAGTCGGAGGTGAAAAACTGTTTTTT. Its protein product is CASSTVGGEKLFF.

This sequence joins TRBV6-7 and TRBJ2-5, with D possibly TRBD2 on 6 matching bases. TRBV6-7 is marked as an open reading frame, function uncertain. Trimming took off 7 bases at V and 2 bases at J, with 11 bases between the two ends. CDR3 length equals 13 residues. The CDR3 region has the DNA TGTGCCAGCACCGCGGGACGGCAAGAGACCCAGTACTTC. Translation gives CASTAGRQETQYF.

The table lists this clone with a few counts. The J gene is TRBJ2-5, the V gene TRBV19; TRBD2 is a possible D gene (6 bases). The end of the DNA aligns better with TRBJ2-7, so the J call may be wrong. CDR1 and CDR2 from the germline V gene are LNHDA and SQIVND (reference sequence). The CDR3 runs 15 residues. CDR3 sequence reads: CASSIGGASSYEQYF. The CDR3 DNA follows: TGTGCCAGTAGTATTGGCGGGGCGAGCTCCTACGAGCAGTACTTC.

This clone came up a few times. The chain links TRBV4-2 to TRBJ2-6; D remains unclear. Trimming pared 0 bases from V and 1 base from J, leaving 10 bases between. Germline V lookup: CDR1 LGHNA, CDR2 YNFKEQ. The CDR3 extends over 17 amino acids. CDR3 coding DNA: TGTGCCAGCAGCCAAGAGCCCCCAGGATCTGGGGCCAACGTCCTGACTTTC. Amino acid sequence: CASSQEPPGSGANVLTF.

This clone was seen a single time. This chain connects TRBV6-1 to TRBJ2-2, with 11 bases that match TRBD2. V lost 0 bases, J lost 6 bases, and 3 bases stayed unmatched. CDR1 and CDR2 from the germline V gene are MNHNS and SASEGT. This CDR3 has 16 residues. The DNA for the CDR3 is TGTGCCAGCAGTGAAGCGGTACTAGCGGGAGCCGGGGAGCTGTTTTTT. Its protein product is CASSEAVLAGAGELFF.